The rows below give T cell receptor beta chains drawn from one sample of a study of T cell responses to AZD1222 COVID-19 vaccine. Data came from immunoSEQ multiplex PCR; TCRdb stores just in-frame clones and leaves some out. The table has roughly 120,000 clones, around 87% seen once. Sequencing used peripheral blood, obtained 28 days after the second AZD1222 dose. Source of these receptors: an adult who received the AZD1222 COVID-19 vaccine. The CDR3 runs from the conserved cysteine through the conserved F or W. D genes are given only for firm matches.

D gene: TRBD2
J gene: TRBJ2-1
V gene: TRBV6-5
CDR3 protein: CASLASGRAGDEQFF

D gene: .
J gene: TRBJ1-2
V gene: TRBV7-9
CDR3 protein: CASIPGQGGGGYTF

D gene: TRBD1
J gene: TRBJ1-3
V gene: TRBV27
CDR3 protein: CASSPRRTGSGNTIYF

D gene: TRBD2
J gene: TRBJ2-5
V gene: TRBV6-1
CDR3 protein: CASTTSGRAQETQYF

D gene: .
J gene: TRBJ1-5
V gene: TRBV30
CDR3 protein: CAWSVLQGNQPQHF

D gene: TRBD1
J gene: TRBJ1-2
V gene: TRBV29-1
CDR3 protein: CSVAQGASYGYTF

D gene: .
J gene: TRBJ2-3
V gene: TRBV9
CDR3 protein: CASQKSGVTDTQYF

D gene: TRBD2
J gene: TRBJ2-1
V gene: TRBV11-3
CDR3 protein: CASSLAGLSNEQFF

D gene: TRBD2
J gene: TRBJ2-1
V gene: TRBV15
CDR3 protein: CATSRVKGGPGDEQFF

D gene: .
J gene: TRBJ2-3
V gene: TRBV9
CDR3 protein: CASSPPSTSTDTQYF

D gene: .
J gene: TRBJ2-7
V gene: TRBV7-4
CDR3 protein: CASSLRDFGDLLYEQYF

D gene: TRBD1
J gene: TRBJ1-1
V gene: TRBV19
CDR3 protein: CARPQGVKNEAFF

D gene: TRBD1
J gene: TRBJ1-6
V gene: TRBV10-1
CDR3 protein: CASPKGDRGNSPLHF

D gene: TRBD1
J gene: TRBJ1-2
V gene: TRBV3-1/TRBV3-2
CDR3 protein: CASSPRTGVAGYTF

D gene: .
J gene: TRBJ1-2
V gene: TRBV5-4
CDR3 protein: CASSLDLRGMDGYTF

D gene: .
J gene: TRBJ1-2
V gene: TRBV10-3
CDR3 protein: CAISESANNYGYTF

D gene: .
J gene: TRBJ1-5
V gene: TRBV4-1
CDR3 protein: CASSQDGSGRQPQHF

D gene: TRBD1
J gene: TRBJ1-2
V gene: TRBV5-6
CDR3 protein: CASSYRGRALYGYTF

D gene: .
J gene: TRBJ1-2
V gene: TRBV7-9
CDR3 protein: CASSSPTGRDYGYTF

D gene: .
J gene: TRBJ2-7
V gene: TRBV6-5
CDR3 protein: CASSLGGQGYEQYF

D gene: .
J gene: TRBJ2-1
V gene: TRBV6-4
CDR3 protein: CASSDSTDGNEQFF

D gene: .
J gene: TRBJ1-1
V gene: TRBV6-2/TRBV6-3
CDR3 protein: CASSYLTDRWGTEAFF

D gene: .
J gene: TRBJ1-1
V gene: TRBV7-8
CDR3 protein: CASSPHNTEAFF

D gene: .
J gene: TRBJ1-1
V gene: TRBV7-9
CDR3 protein: CASSYNTGEAFF

D gene: TRBD2
J gene: TRBJ2-1
V gene: TRBV6-4
CDR3 protein: CASSDSAGGQRPQFF

D gene: .
J gene: TRBJ1-2
V gene: TRBV5-1
CDR3 protein: CASSFREVADGYTF

D gene: .
J gene: TRBJ2-4
V gene: TRBV3-1/TRBV3-2
CDR3 protein: CASSQGVAVENIQYF

D gene: .
J gene: TRBJ2-2
V gene: TRBV24-1
CDR3 protein: CATSESVRYTGELFF

D gene: TRBD1
J gene: TRBJ1-1
V gene: TRBV27
CDR3 protein: CASSWQGGIEVEAFF

D gene: .
J gene: TRBJ2-5
V gene: TRBV9
CDR3 protein: CASSVGSGTQETQYF

D gene: .
J gene: TRBJ1-2
V gene: TRBV19
CDR3 protein: CASNKGGYGYTF

D gene: TRBD1
J gene: TRBJ2-7
V gene: TRBV28
CDR3 protein: CASSLDRAADEQYF

D gene: TRBD1
J gene: TRBJ2-7
V gene: TRBV2
CDR3 protein: CASTSGQGRGEQYF

D gene: TRBD1
J gene: TRBJ1-2
V gene: TRBV7-2
CDR3 protein: CASSLDGPGGTGGGGYTF

D gene: TRBD1
J gene: TRBJ1-5
V gene: TRBV14
CDR3 protein: CASSRRDRGAYSNQPQHF

D gene: .
J gene: TRBJ1-2
V gene: TRBV28
CDR3 protein: CASSSGLDGYTF

D gene: .
J gene: TRBJ2-3
V gene: TRBV5-1
CDR3 protein: CASSHITDTQYF

D gene: .
J gene: TRBJ1-5
V gene: TRBV7-9
CDR3 protein: CASSLDTGFLGSNQPQHF

D gene: .
J gene: TRBJ1-2
V gene: TRBV5-5
CDR3 protein: CASTTDGGGYTF